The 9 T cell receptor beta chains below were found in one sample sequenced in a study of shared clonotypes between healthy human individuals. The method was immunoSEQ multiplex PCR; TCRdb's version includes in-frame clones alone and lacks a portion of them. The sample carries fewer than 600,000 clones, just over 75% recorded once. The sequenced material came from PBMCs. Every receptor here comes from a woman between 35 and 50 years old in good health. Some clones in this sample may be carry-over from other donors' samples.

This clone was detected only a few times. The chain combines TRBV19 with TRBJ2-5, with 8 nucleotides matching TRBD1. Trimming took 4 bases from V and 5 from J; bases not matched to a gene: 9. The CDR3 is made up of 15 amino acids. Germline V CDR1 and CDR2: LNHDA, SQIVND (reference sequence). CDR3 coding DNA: TGTGCCAGTAGTACCCCGGGACAGGTTGGGGAGACCCAGTACTTC. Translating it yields CASSTPGQVGETQYF.

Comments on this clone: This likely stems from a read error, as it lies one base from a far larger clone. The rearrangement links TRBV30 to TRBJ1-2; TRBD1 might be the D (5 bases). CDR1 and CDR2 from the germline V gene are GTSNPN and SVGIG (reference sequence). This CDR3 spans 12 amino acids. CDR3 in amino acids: CARSEQAGGYTF. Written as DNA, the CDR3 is TGTGCCCGGAGTGAACAGGCCGGTGGCTACACCTTC.

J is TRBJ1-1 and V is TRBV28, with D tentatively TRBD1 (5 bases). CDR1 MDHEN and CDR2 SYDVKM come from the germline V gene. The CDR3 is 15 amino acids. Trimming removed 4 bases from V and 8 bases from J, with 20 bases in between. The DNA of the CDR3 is TGTGCCAGCAGTTCTATAGGACAACTATACTACGAAGCTTTCTTT. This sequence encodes CASSSIGQLYYEAFF.

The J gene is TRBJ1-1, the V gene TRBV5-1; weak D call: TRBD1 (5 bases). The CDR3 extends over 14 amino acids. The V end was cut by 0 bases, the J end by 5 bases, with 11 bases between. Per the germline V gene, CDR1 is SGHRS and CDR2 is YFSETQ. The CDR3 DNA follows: TGCGCCAGCAGCTTGGATGACAGCCGTACTGAAGCTTTCTTT. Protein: CASSLDDSRTEAFF.

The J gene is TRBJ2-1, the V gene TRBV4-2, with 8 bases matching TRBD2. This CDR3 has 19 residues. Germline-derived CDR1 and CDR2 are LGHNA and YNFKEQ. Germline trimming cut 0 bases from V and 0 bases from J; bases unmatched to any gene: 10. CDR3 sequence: CASSQDFRLALSSYNEQFF. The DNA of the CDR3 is TGTGCCAGCAGCCAAGATTTCCGACTAGCGCTGAGCTCCTACAATGAGCAGTTCTTC.

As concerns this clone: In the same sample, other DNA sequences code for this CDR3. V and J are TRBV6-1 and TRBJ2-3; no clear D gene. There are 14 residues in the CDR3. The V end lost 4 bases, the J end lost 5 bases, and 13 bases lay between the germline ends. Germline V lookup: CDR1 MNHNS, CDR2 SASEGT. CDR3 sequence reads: CASSVRSLGDTQYF. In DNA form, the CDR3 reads TGTGCCAGCAGTGTGCGGTCCCTCGGAGATACGCAGTATTTT.

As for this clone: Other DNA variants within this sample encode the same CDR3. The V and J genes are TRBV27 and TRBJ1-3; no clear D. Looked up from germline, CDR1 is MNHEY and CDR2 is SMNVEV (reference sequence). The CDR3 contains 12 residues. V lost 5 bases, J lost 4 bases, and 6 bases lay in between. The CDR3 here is CASSSGGNTIYF. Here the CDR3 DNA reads TGTGCCAGCAGTAGCGGGGGAAACACCATATATTTT.

The CDR3 region has the DNA TGTGCCAGCATCGGACAGGACGGGGAAAAACTGTTTTTT. Protein sequence: CASIGQDGEKLFF. The chain combines TRBV2 with TRBJ1-4, with 7 bases fitting TRBD1. The CDR3 is 13 amino acids. The V and J ends lost 7 bases and 8 bases, in that order; junction bases with no gene match: 7. Germline loops: CDR1 SNHLY, CDR2 FYNNEI.

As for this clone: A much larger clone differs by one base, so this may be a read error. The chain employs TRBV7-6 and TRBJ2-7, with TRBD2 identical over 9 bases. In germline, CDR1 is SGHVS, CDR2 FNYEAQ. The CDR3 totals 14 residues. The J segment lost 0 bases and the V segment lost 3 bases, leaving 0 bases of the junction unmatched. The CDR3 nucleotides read TGTGCCAGCAGCTTTAGCGGGAGCTCCTACGAGCAGTACTTC. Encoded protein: CASSFSGSSYEQYF. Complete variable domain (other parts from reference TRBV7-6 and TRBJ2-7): GAGVSQSPRYKVTKRGQDVALRCDPISGHVSLYWYRQALGQGPEFLTYFNYEAQQDKSGLPNDRFSAERPEGSISTLTIQRTEQRDSAMYRCASSFSGSSYEQYFGPGTRLTVT.